The rows below give T cell receptor beta chains drawn from one sample of a study of blood T cell repertoires in COVID-19. This table comes from immunoSEQ multiplex PCR, and its TCRdb copy is limited to in-frame clones, with some not included. The repertoire holds 98,000 or so clones, with around 85% as singletons. The sample taken for sequencing was peripheral blood. The source is an elderly woman with active or convalescent COVID-19. CDR3s include the opening cysteine and the closing phenylalanine or tryptophan. The order of the fields is CDR3 length, V gene, J gene, CDR3 protein.

>14|TRBV29-1|TRBJ1-2
CSALAGTGFRGYTF
>14|TRBV6-6|TRBJ2-7
CASSYSGANYEQYF
>14|TRBV5-1|TRBJ1-1
CASSSTGGNTEAFF
>12|TRBV7-9|TRBJ1-1
CASSLDGTRAFF
>15|TRBV7-2|TRBJ1-1
CASSYGRGRNTEAFF
>13|TRBV14|TRBJ2-5
CASSPYRDQTQYF
>12|TRBV12-3/TRBV12-4|TRBJ1-6
CASSEAAAPLHF
>17|TRBV19|TRBJ2-7
CASSLRGTGFGAYEQYF
>13|TRBV28|TRBJ1-5
CASRTGSNQPQHF
>15|TRBV5-1|TRBJ1-5
CASSPGQGKDQPQHF
>15|TRBV10-3|TRBJ1-2
CATLLGGAPGDGYTF
>15|TRBV5-1|TRBJ2-3
CASSSTSGRADTQYF
>12|TRBV29-1|TRBJ1-2
CSVVQGNYGYTF
>14|TRBV28|TRBJ1-3
CASSTGGSGNTIYF
>16|TRBV6-1|TRBJ2-2
CASSEMTGGMVGELFF
>15|TRBV19|TRBJ2-1
CASSRTASSYNEQFF